These 21 T cell receptor beta chains share one sample of origin, sequenced in a study of blood T cell repertoires in COVID-19. Using immunoSEQ multiplex PCR, the repertoire was profiled, and TCRdb retains in-frame clones only, with some absent. Among around 140,000 clones, 75% to 85% were seen once, and the ten largest hold 3.5%. The specimen sequenced was peripheral blood. The receptors were gathered from a man in his 70s who had recovered from COVID-19.

The V gene is TRBV9, the J gene TRBJ1-1, with D uncertain. The CDR3 runs to 17 residues. V was clipped by 0 bases and J by 3 bases, with 18 bases between them. Per germline, CDR1 SGDLS and CDR2 YYNGEE. Here the CDR3 DNA reads TGTGCCAGCAGCGTAGGGCGGGGTGGGGAGAAGGACACTGAAGCTTTCTTT. This gives the protein CASSVGRGGEKDTEAFF.

The chain has TRBV19 and TRBJ2-1, with 8 bases fitting TRBD1. The V and J ends lost 6 bases and 2 bases, in that order; junction bases with no gene match: 6. The CDR3 sequence is 15 residues long. Per the germline V gene, CDR1 is LNHDA and CDR2 is SQIVND (reference sequence). This chain's CDR3 is CASRTQGAPYNEQFF. The CDR3 bases are TGTGCCAGTAGAACTCAGGGGGCCCCCTACAATGAGCAGTTCTTC.

This chain uses TRBV7-2 with TRBJ1-1, with 11 nucleotides matching TRBD1. In germline, CDR1 is SGHTA, CDR2 FQGNSA. Trimming cost V 8 bases and J 4 bases; bases outside gene matches: 9. The CDR3 length is 15 residues. The CDR3 is CASLDSGTGGTEAFF. The CDR3 nucleotides read TGTGCCAGCTTAGACTCCGGGACAGGGGGCACTGAAGCTTTCTTT. Variable domain in full (rest from reference TRBV7-2 and TRBJ1-1): GAGVSQSPSNKVTEKGKDVELRCDPISGHTALYWYRQSLGQGLEFLIYFQGNSAPDKSGLPSDRFSAERTGGSVSTLTIQRTQQEDSAVYLCASLDSGTGGTEAFFGQGTRLTVV.

This clone was recorded only once. The chain uses TRBV4-3 and TRBJ1-2; 7 nucleotides align to TRBD1. V was pared by 0 bases and J by 4 bases, with 2 bases of the junction left unmatched. CDR1 and CDR2 (germline): LGHNA, YSLEER. The CDR3 loop spans 14 amino acids. CDR3 sequence reads: CASSQEPGGYGYTF. The CDR3 DNA sequence: TGCGCCAGCAGCCAAGAGCCAGGGGGCTATGGCTACACCTTC.

This clone was seen a few times. The genes are TRBV3-1 (or the pseudogene TRBV3-2) and TRBJ2-7; 11 bases align to TRBD1. The V and J ends lost 4 bases and 7 bases, in that order; junction bases with no gene match: 12. The CDR3 spans 16 residues. Germline V lookup: CDR1 LGHDT, CDR2 YNNKEL (reference sequence). The CDR3 protein is CASSLRDRGSLWEQYF. In nucleotides, the CDR3 is TGTGCCAGCAGCCTTCGGGACAGGGGGTCCCTCTGGGAGCAGTACTTC.

This rearrangement joins TRBV2 to TRBJ2-1, with 9 bases matching TRBD2. This CDR3 spans 12 amino acids. From germline, CDR1 is SNHLY and CDR2 FYNNEI. V was clipped by 0 bases and J by 12 bases; unmatched bases: 0. CDR3 sequence (DNA): TGTGCCAGCAGTGAAGCAGCGGGAGGGCAGTTCTTC. This sequence encodes CASSEAAGGQFF.

In its sample, this clone was seen a few times. J is TRBJ1-5 and V is TRBV28, with 12 bases identical to TRBD1. The germline CDR1 and CDR2 sequences are MDHEN and SYDVKM. The CDR3 totals 17 residues. The V gene end was trimmed by 2 bases and the J gene end by 0 bases; junction bases not matched to a gene: 2. The CDR3 DNA sequence: TGTGCCAGCAGTTTACCGGGACAGGGGGCTAGCAATCAGCCCCAGCATTTT. Encoded protein: CASSLPGQGASNQPQHF.

The chain employs TRBV4-3 and TRBJ2-1; 8 positions match TRBD1. V lost 0 bases to trimming and J lost 1 base; unmatched junction nucleotides: 2. The CDR3 is made up of 16 amino acids. Per the germline V gene, CDR1 is LGHNA and CDR2 is YSLEER. In DNA, the CDR3 is TGCGCCAGCAGCCAAGACCGGACAGGGTCCTACAATGAGCAGTTCTTC. It is translated as CASSQDRTGSYNEQFF.

The CDR3 reads CASSMRPARGPQHF. The CDR3 bases are TGTGCCAGTAGTATGAGGCCGGCTCGAGGGCCCCAGCATTTT. The rearrangement uses TRBV19 and TRBJ1-5, with D unresolved. CDR1 LNHDA and CDR2 SQIVND come from the germline V gene (reference sequence). The V gene lost 3 bases and the J gene lost 9 bases, with 15 bases spanning the gap. The CDR3 covers 14 residues.

The chain couples TRBV7-9 to TRBJ2-3, with a possible D match to TRBD2 (6 bases). Per germline, CDR1 SEHNR and CDR2 FQNEAQ (reference sequence). The CDR3 has 14 amino acids. V shed 7 bases and J shed 3 bases, with 14 bases lying between them. CDR3: CASTDRAGTDTQYF. The CDR3 bases are TGTGCCAGCACCGACCGGGCGGGAACAGATACGCAGTATTTT. Complete variable domain (other parts from reference TRBV7-9 and TRBJ2-3): DTGVSQNPRHKITKRGQNVTFRCDPISEHNRLYWYRQTLGQGPEFLTYFQNEAQLEKSRLLSDRFSAERPKGSFSTLEIQRTEQGDSAMYLCASTDRAGTDTQYFGPGTRLTVL.

This chain joins TRBV14 and TRBJ2-2; 11 positions agree with TRBD2. Germline CDR1 SGHDN, CDR2 FVKESK. V lost 0 bases to trimming and J lost 7 bases; unmatched junction nucleotides: 4. This CDR3 region has 16 residues. The CDR3 sequence: CASSQELAGAGGELFF. The CDR3 DNA reads as TGTGCCAGCAGCCAAGAACTAGCGGGAGCGGGCGGGGAGCTGTTTTTT.

The chain uses TRBV27 and TRBJ2-1; possible D gene TRBD2, 6 bases. Germline V gives CDR1 MNHEY, CDR2 SMNVEV (reference sequence). With 0 bases removed from V and 0 bases from J, the gap between germline ends came to 21 bases. The CDR3 is made up of 20 amino acids. CDR3 sequence reads: CASSLSRGPSVTSSYNEQFF. The CDR3 coding sequence is TGTGCCAGCAGTTTATCGAGGGGCCCTAGCGTCACGAGCTCCTACAATGAGCAGTTCTTC.

The V gene is TRBV5-1, the J gene TRBJ2-7; 14 bases line up with TRBD2. From germline, CDR1 is SGHRS and CDR2 YFSETQ. The CDR3 runs to 14 residues. The V gene end was trimmed by 4 bases and the J gene end by 6 bases; junction bases not matched to a gene: 3. CDR3 in DNA: TGCGCCAGCAGCCAAGGACTAGCGGGAGGCGAGCAGTACTTC. Protein product: CASSQGLAGGEQYF.

The V call is TRBV19, the J call TRBJ1-5; D possibly corresponds to TRBD1 (6 bases). This CDR3 region has 16 residues. Per the germline V gene, CDR1 is LNHDA and CDR2 is SQIVND (reference sequence). Trimming cost V 5 bases and J 0 bases, with 14 bases left between them. The CDR3 nucleotides read TGTGCCAGTAGTCAACAGGGACCGTATAGCAATCAGCCCCAGCATTTT. This sequence encodes CASSQQGPYSNQPQHF.

This chain uses TRBV12-5 with TRBJ2-7; tentatively, D is TRBD2 (6 bases). The ends were cut back, 6 bases at V and 0 bases at J, with 12 bases in the middle. CDR1 is LGHNT and CDR2 is FRNRAP in the germline V gene. The CDR3 consists of 14 residues. The CDR3 DNA sequence: TGTGCTAGTGGCTGGGACTCCAGCTCCTACGAGCAGTACTTC. Translated, it gives CASGWDSSSYEQYF.

The chain carries TRBV9 and TRBJ2-1, with D unclear. This CDR3 comprises 14 residues. The germline V and J ends were trimmed by 6 bases and 8 bases, with 18 bases remaining between them. Germline values: CDR1 SGDLS, CDR2 YYNGEE. The CDR3 sequence: CASTSRSAWDEQFF. The CDR3 DNA sequence: TGTGCCAGCACCTCAAGGAGCGCCTGGGATGAGCAGTTCTTC.

V is TRBV27 and J is TRBJ1-6, with D maybe TRBD1 (5 bases). The length of the CDR3 is 15 residues. Per germline, CDR1 MNHEY and CDR2 SMNVEV (reference sequence). V dropped 2 bases and J dropped 5 bases, with 10 bases sitting between them. The CDR3 loop reads CASSLGVGDNSPLHF. CDR3 DNA sequence: TGTGCCAGCAGTTTAGGGGTAGGGGATAATTCACCCCTCCACTTT.

The rearrangement joins TRBV7-9 to TRBJ2-5, with 11 bases lining up with TRBD1. V lost 5 bases, J lost 4 bases, and 3 bases stayed unmatched. The CDR3 spans 14 residues. The germline V gene encodes CDR1 SEHNR and CDR2 FQNEAQ (reference sequence). Here the CDR3 reads CASSPGTGGETQYF. DNA of the CDR3: TGTGCCAGCAGCCCTGGGACAGGGGGAGAGACCCAGTACTTC.

The V call is TRBV5-4, the J call TRBJ2-1; 11 bases align to TRBD1. Trimming removed 4 bases from V and 8 bases from J; junction bases left unmatched: 8. Per germline, CDR1 SGHNT and CDR2 YYREEE (reference sequence). The CDR3 spans 15 residues. CDR3 in DNA: TGTGCCAGCAGCCCACCCGGGACAGGGGGGGATGAGCAGTTCTTC. Amino acid sequence: CASSPPGTGGDEQFF. Full variable domain (outside the CDR3, taken from reference TRBV5-4 and TRBJ2-1): ETGVTQSPTHLIKTRGQQVTLRCSSQSGHNTVSWYQQALGQGPQFIFQYYREEENGRGNFPPRFSGLQFPNYSSELNVNALELDDSALYLCASSPPGTGGDEQFFGPGTRLTVL.

The chain has TRBV5-4 and TRBJ1-3; TRBD1 aligns across 7 bases. This CDR3 comprises 14 residues. J was trimmed by 2 bases and V by 1 base; bases with no gene match: 0. Germline V gene lookup returns CDR1 SGHNT and CDR2 YYREEE (reference sequence). CDR3 sequence reads: CASSLQGAGNTIYF. The CDR3 DNA is TGTGCCAGCAGCTTGCAGGGGGCTGGAAACACCATATATTTT.

This clone was seen more than once but under ten times. V gene TRBV9 combines with J gene TRBJ1-1; no reliable D call. V lost 5 bases and J lost 1, with 9 bases in between. The CDR3 loop spans 13 amino acids. Germline V CDR1 and CDR2: SGDLS, YYNGEE. The CDR3 protein is CASRHTENTEAFF. CDR3 nucleotides: TGTGCCAGCAGACATACAGAGAACACTGAAGCTTTCTTT.